This passage covers 26 T cell receptor beta chains from one sample sequenced in a study of Ad26.COV2.S vaccination and SARS-CoV-2 variants. Clones were read by immunoSEQ multiplex PCR, and TCRdb kept only the in-frame ones, dropping some. The profile shows some 180,000 clones, 87% of them singletons. Sequenced material: peripheral blood, taken after recovery from COVID-19. These receptor sequences come from a human donor who had recovered from COVID-19.

This clone occurred once. This specimen includes other DNA sequences encoding the same CDR3. The V call is TRBV27, the J call TRBJ2-1, with TRBD2 matching over 11 bases. Germline-derived CDR1 and CDR2 are MNHEY and SMNVEV (reference sequence). The ends lost 2 bases at V and 5 bases at J; junction bases unmatched: 2. The CDR3 extends over 15 amino acids. The CDR3 nucleotides are TGTGCCAGCAGTTTAGGGACTAGCGGAAACAATGAGCAGTTCTTC. Encoded protein: CASSLGTSGNNEQFF.

This clone was seen once. The genes are TRBV5-1 and TRBJ2-2; D ambiguous. The V end was cut by 4 bases, the J end by 7 bases, with 8 bases between. Germline CDR1 and CDR2: SGHRS and YFSETQ. CDR3 size: 12 residues. The CDR3 spells CASSPTLGELFF. The CDR3 region has the DNA TGCGCCAGCAGCCCTACTCTCGGGGAGCTGTTTTTT.

This sequence joins TRBV28 and TRBJ1-5; 7 bases align to TRBD1. Germline V gene lookup returns CDR1 MDHEN and CDR2 SYDVKM. The CDR3 runs 15 residues. V lost 3 bases, J lost 0 bases, and 2 bases stayed unmatched. The CDR3: CASSFNRGSNQPQHF. CDR3 DNA: TGTGCCAGCAGTTTTAACAGGGGTAGCAATCAGCCCCAGCATTTT.

The chain recombines TRBV19 with TRBJ1-5, with 11 bases lining up with TRBD1. This CDR3 has 18 residues. V was pared by 6 bases and J by 0 bases, with 10 bases of the junction left unmatched. Germline assignment: CDR1 LNHDA and CDR2 SQIVND (reference sequence). The CDR3: CASSGDRGSTNSNQPQHF. The CDR3 DNA reads TGTGCCAGTAGCGGGGACAGGGGGTCTACCAATAGCAATCAGCCCCAGCATTTT.

A single count supports this clone. This chain connects TRBV18 to TRBJ1-4; D is unclear. V lost 0 bases, J lost 9 bases, and 17 bases lay in between. CDR3 length equals 16 residues. The V gene's germline CDR1 is KGHSH and CDR2 LQKENI. Here the CDR3 reads CASSPPARSKGKKLFF. The CDR3 DNA reads TGTGCCAGCTCACCACCGGCCAGATCGAAAGGCAAAAAACTGTTTTTT.

This chain joins TRBV9 and TRBJ2-5; 10 bases are shared with TRBD2. The length of the CDR3 is 17 residues. Losses at the gene ends were 0 bases for V and 1 base for J; bases not matched to a gene: 6. Germline values: CDR1 SGDLS, CDR2 YYNGEE. The CDR3 loop reads CASSVAPGLALQETQYF. For the CDR3, the DNA is TGTGCCAGCAGCGTAGCCCCGGGACTAGCGCTCCAAGAGACCCAGTACTTC.

The chain recombines TRBV29-1 with TRBJ2-1, with 7 bases fitting TRBD2. The CDR3 is 11 amino acids. V dropped 7 bases and J dropped 7; count of bases not matched to a gene: 4. Per the germline V gene, CDR1 is SQVTM and CDR2 is ANQGSEA. Here the CDR3 reads CSALGGNEQFF. The CDR3, as DNA: TGCAGCGCCCTGGGGGGGAATGAGCAGTTCTTC.

This rearrangement joins TRBV5-5 to TRBJ2-7; D call uncertain. V lost 3 bases, J lost 0 bases, and 7 bases lay in between. Germline CDR1 and CDR2: SGHKS and YYEKEE (reference sequence). This CDR3 comprises 13 residues. The CDR3 spells CASSSQPSYEQYF. CDR3 bases: TGTGCCAGCAGCTCCCAGCCCTCCTACGAGCAGTACTTC.

The chain has TRBV28 and TRBJ2-7, with 9 bases that match TRBD1. This CDR3 spans 15 amino acids. The germline CDR1 and CDR2 sequences are MDHEN and SYDVKM. Trimming removed 6 bases from V and 2 bases from J; junction bases left unmatched: 8. The CDR3 nucleotides are TGTGCCAGCAGCCCGGGGGACAGGGTCCCCTACGAGCAGTACTTC. It yields the protein CASSPGDRVPYEQYF.

In nucleotides, the CDR3 is TGTGCCAGCAGTGATGAGGATAACTATGGCTACACCTTC. Translating it yields CASSDEDNYGYTF. V and J are TRBV2 and TRBJ1-2; D not resolved. The CDR3 is 13 amino acids. CDR1 is SNHLY and CDR2 is FYNNEI in the germline V gene. V was clipped by 3 bases and J by 1 base, with 6 bases between them.

This clone was recorded at least ten times. The chain uses TRBV5-1 and TRBJ1-5, with 9 bases fitting TRBD1. From germline, CDR1 is SGHRS and CDR2 YFSETQ. J lost 5 bases, V lost 4 bases, and 4 bases had no gene match. There are 14 residues in the CDR3. The chain's CDR3 is CASSLRTGDQPQHF. Here the CDR3 DNA reads TGCGCCAGCAGCCTGCGGACAGGGGATCAGCCCCAGCATTTT.

This clone has just a few counts. The rearrangement uses TRBV18 and TRBJ1-2; D possibly corresponds to TRBD1 (5 bases). The CDR3 has 14 amino acids. The V gene lost 3 bases and the J gene lost 0 bases, with 8 bases spanning the gap. Looked up from germline, CDR1 is KGHSH and CDR2 is LQKENI. The CDR3 here is CASSPDIANYGYTF. For the CDR3, the DNA is TGTGCCAGCTCACCGGACATAGCTAACTATGGCTACACCTTC.

The rearrangement uses TRBV5-8 and TRBJ2-3; D might be TRBD2 (5 bases). Germline CDR1 is SGHTS and CDR2 is YDEGEE. The CDR3 is 15 residues long. V was clipped by 2 bases and J by 2 bases, with 12 bases between them. DNA of the CDR3: TGTGCCAGCAGCTTAGGAACGGGGTTCACAGATACGCAGTATTTT. Its translation: CASSLGTGFTDTQYF.

V is TRBV11-2 and J is TRBJ1-2; tentative D call: TRBD1 (5 bases). Germline V gives CDR1 SGHAT, CDR2 FQNNGV. V lost 1 base, J lost 4 bases, and 7 bases lay in between. CDR3 length: 13 amino acids. The CDR3 nucleotides read TGTGCCAGCAGCTTAGGGGGGGTCTATGGCTACACCTTC. This encodes CASSLGGVYGYTF. The whole variable domain, remainder taken from reference TRBV11-2 and TRBJ1-2, is EAGVAQSPRYKIIEKRQSVAFWCNPISGHATLYWYQQILGQGPKLLIQFQNNGVVDDSQLPKDRFSAERLKGVDSTLKIQPAKLEDSAVYLCASSLGGVYGYTFGSGTRLTVV.

V and J are TRBV5-1 and TRBJ1-3; D might be TRBD1 (5 bases). From germline, CDR1 is SGHRS and CDR2 YFSETQ. The CDR3 spans 13 residues. V was trimmed by 4 bases and J by 2 bases, leaving 7 bases between them. The CDR3 DNA sequence: TGCGCCAGCAGCGGGGGGGCTGGAAACACCATATATTTT. Protein sequence: CASSGGAGNTIYF.

J is TRBJ2-1 and V is TRBV15, with TRBD1 matching 7 bases. Unmatched junction bases numbered 15, after V lost 5 bases and J lost 5 bases. Germline CDR1 and CDR2: LNHNV and YYDKDF (reference sequence). CDR3 length equals 17 residues. CDR3 amino acids: CATSSRSYRGPDNEQFF. In DNA form, the CDR3 reads TGTGCCACCAGCTCCAGATCCTACAGGGGCCCAGACAATGAGCAGTTCTTC. Variable domain in full (rest from reference TRBV15 and TRBJ2-1): DAMVIQNPRYQVTQFGKPVTLSCSQTLNHNVMYWYQQKSSQAPKLLFHYYDKDFNNEADTPDNFQSRRPNTSFCFLDIRSPGLGDTAMYLCATSSRSYRGPDNEQFFGPGTRLTVL.

CDR3 protein: CASSKVGREGGEETQYF. The CDR3, as DNA: TGTGCCAGCAGCAAAGTTGGCAGGGAGGGTGGTGAAGAGACCCAGTACTTC. J is TRBJ2-5 and V is TRBV21-1; TRBD2 reflects the table's D call only, with no check against the DNA. TRBV21-1 is described as a pseudogene. There are 17 residues in the CDR3.

This clone was recorded once. The chain recombines TRBV11-3 with TRBJ2-1; TRBD2 aligns across 7 bases. The CDR3 runs to 14 residues. The V segment lost 5 bases and the J segment 2 bases; nucleotides outside the gene matches: 3. Germline loops: CDR1 SGHNT, CDR2 YENEEA. CDR3 DNA sequence: TGTGCCAGCAGCCCGGGGGGAGCCTACAATGAGCAGTTCTTC. Translation: CASSPGGAYNEQFF.

This clone has just a few counts. V gene TRBV3-1 (or the pseudogene TRBV3-2) combines with J gene TRBJ1-1; 7 nucleotides align to TRBD1. The CDR3 extends over 14 amino acids. CDR1 and CDR2 (germline): LGHDT, YNNKEL (reference sequence). Trimming took 3 bases from V and 6 from J; bases not matched to a gene: 7. The DNA of the CDR3 is TGTGCCAGCAGCCACTACAGGGGTGTAGCTGAAGCTTTCTTT. This gives the protein CASSHYRGVAEAFF.

The chain links TRBV28 to TRBJ2-5, with D possibly TRBD2 on 6 matching bases. V lost 3 bases, J lost 5 bases, and 13 bases lay in between. Germline-derived CDR1 and CDR2 are MDHEN and SYDVKM. CDR3 length: 14 residues. In DNA, the CDR3 is TGTGCCAGCAGTTTGGGGGGTAACGCCGAGACCCAGTACTTC. Its protein product is CASSLGGNAETQYF.

The genes are TRBV18 and TRBJ1-3; D is unresolved. CDR1 is KGHSH, CDR2 LQKENI, per germline. The CDR3 length is 15 residues. The V end lost 0 bases, the J end lost 0 bases, and 6 bases lay between the germline ends. The CDR3 coding sequence is TGTGCCAGCTCACCACCGGCAGACTCTGGAAACACCATATATTTT. This gives the protein CASSPPADSGNTIYF.

This clone appeared once. V gene TRBV6-2 or TRBV6-3 combines with J gene TRBJ1-3; 7 nucleotides agree with TRBD1. Germline V CDR1 and CDR2: MNHEY, SVGEGT. The CDR3 has 13 amino acids. V trimming: 5 bases; J trimming: 3 bases; junction bases outside the gene matches: 1. This CDR3 reads CASSDRVGNTIYF. CDR3 sequence (DNA): TGTGCCAGCAGTGACAGGGTTGGAAACACCATATATTTT.

The V gene is TRBV7-3, the J gene TRBJ2-2; D is perhaps TRBD2 (6 bases). Germline V gene data show CDR1 as SGHTA and CDR2 as FQGTGA. V lost 1 base and J 5 bases, leaving 11 bases between the germline ends. The CDR3 totals 15 residues. CDR3 residues: CASSLRASETGELFF. The CDR3 DNA sequence: TGTGCCAGCAGCTTAAGGGCTAGCGAAACCGGGGAGCTGTTTTTT.

The rearrangement links TRBV27 to TRBJ1-5; a weak D match, TRBD1 (5 bases). The V and J ends lost 2 bases and 2 bases respectively, with 10 bases between them. The CDR3 length is 15 residues. The germline V gene encodes CDR1 MNHEY and CDR2 SMNVEV (reference sequence). CDR3 sequence: CASSLGGGGNQPQHF. The CDR3 DNA reads TGTGCCAGCAGTTTAGGCGGGGGGGGCAATCAGCCCCAGCATTTT.

The chain has TRBV2 and TRBJ2-3; tentatively, D is TRBD2 (5 bases). The CDR3 runs to 14 residues. Trimming took 6 bases from V and 0 from J, leaving 10 bases between them. The germline CDR1 and CDR2 sequences are SNHLY and FYNNEI. In DNA, the CDR3 is TGTGCCAGCAGGCCCGGACTCAGCACAGATACGCAGTATTTT. Translation gives CASRPGLSTDTQYF.

V gene TRBV30 combines with J gene TRBJ2-7, with D unresolved. CDR1 and CDR2 (germline): GTSNPN, SVGIG (reference sequence). This CDR3 spans 10 amino acids. V lost 2 bases, J lost 5 bases, and 4 bases lay in between. This chain's CDR3 is CAWSIHEQYF. CDR3 bases: TGTGCCTGGAGTATCCACGAGCAGTACTTC. The complete variable domain, with remaining parts taken from reference TRBV30 and TRBJ2-7, reads SQTIHQWPATLVQPVGSPLSLECTVEGTSNPNLYWYRQAAGRGLQLLFYSVGIGQISSEVPQNLSASRPQDRQFILSSKKLLLSDSGFYLCAWSIHEQYFGPGTRLTVT.